A single sample gave rise to the 26 T cell receptor beta chains below, sequenced in a study of circulating CD8 cells and anti-PD-1 response in melanoma. TCR libraries were prepared from approximately 15 ng of total RNA with the QIAseq Immune Repertoire TCR panel. TCRdb re-analysed the reads in MiXCR, keeping a single row per CDR3 protein. The sample holds about 350 distinct CDR3 sequences; over 13% are singletons and the top ten take more than 55%. Live CD3+CD8+TCRalphabeta+ cells were sorted into four subsets by PD-1 and/or TIGIT. The material was CD8+ T cells from PBMCs, obtained at baseline or after one month of anti-PD-1 therapy (not recorded which). The source is a human donor with melanoma.

This clonotype is judged medium-sized. The chain carries TRBV2 and TRBJ2-7; 14 positions agree with TRBD2. The V gene's germline CDR1 is SNHLY and CDR2 FYNNEI. Trimming cost V 3 bases and J 1 base; bases outside gene matches: 14. This CDR3 contains 20 residues. CDR3 coding DNA: TGTGCCAGCAGTGACCTCCCGAGGGGGACTAGCGGGGGCCTTTCCTACGAGCAGTACTTC. It specifies CASSDLPRGTSGGLSYEQYF. The variable domain in full, with the rest retrieved from reference TRBV2 and TRBJ2-7, is EPEVTQTPSHQVTQMGQEVILRCVPISNHLYFYWYRQILGQKVEFLVSFYNNEISEKSEIFDDQFSVERPDGSNFTLKIRSTKLEDSAMYFCASSDLPRGTSGGLSYEQYFGPGTRLTVT.

By sample fraction, this clonotype is large (0.1 to 1%). The rearrangement uses TRBV19 and TRBJ2-5; TRBD2 might be the D (6 bases). This CDR3 region has 13 residues. V lost 3 bases and J 5 bases, leaving 10 bases between the germline ends. Germline CDR1 reads LNHDA; CDR2 reads SQIVND (reference sequence). CDR3 sequence (DNA): TGTGCCAGTAGTATGGTGGCGGGGGAGACCCAGTACTTC. Translation gives CASSMVAGETQYF.

This clonotype is large (0.1 to 1%) in the sample. The chain links TRBV12-3 or TRBV12-4 to TRBJ2-3; TRBD2 aligns across 8 bases. Trimming removed 3 bases from V and 3 bases from J; junction bases left unmatched: 8. CDR3 length equals 16 residues. This CDR3 reads CASSLASGGGTDTQYF. The CDR3 region has the DNA TGTGCCAGCAGTTTGGCCTCGGGCGGGGGGACAGATACGCAGTATTTT.

As to this clonotype: With only one base between it and a far larger clone, this is likely a read error. V is TRBV9 and J is TRBJ2-3; 8 nucleotides agree with TRBD2. This CDR3 contains 15 residues. V shed 4 bases and J 6 bases; nucleotides not matched to a gene: 10. The germline CDR1 and CDR2 sequences are SGDLS and YYNGEE. The CDR3 region is CASSLTPSGWDTQYF. Written as DNA, the CDR3 is TGTGCCAGCAGCTTAACCCCTAGCGGGTGGGATACGCAGTATTTT.

This clonotype is judged medium-sized. The rearrangement uses TRBV21-1 and TRBJ2-7; the table's TRBD1 call for D was not verified on the DNA. TRBV21-1 is classified as a pseudogene. CDR3 length: 14 amino acids. The CDR3 bases are TGTGCCAGCACCCTAGACAGAGGCGAATACGAGCAGTACTTC. Amino acid sequence: CASTLDRGEYEQYF.

Comments on this clonotype: One junction end does not reproduce the germline sequence, and a read error may be involved. CDR3 residues: CAGSRTSGSTDTQHF. CDR3 nucleotides: TGTGCCGGCAGCCGGACTAGCGGTAGCACAGATACGCAGCATTTT. The rearrangement joins TRBV11-2 to TRBJ2-3; D gene ambiguous. Matching the DNA end better, TRBJ1-5 makes the J call doubtful. The germline gives CDR1 SGHAT, CDR2 FQNNGV. There are 15 residues in the CDR3.

Within the sample, this clonotype is large. This chain joins TRBV2 and TRBJ1-1, with a possible D match to TRBD1 (5 bases). The CDR3 spans 10 residues. CDR1 and CDR2 from the germline V gene are SNHLY and FYNNEI. Trimming removed 8 bases from V and 11 bases from J, with 12 bases in between. The CDR3 spells CASFLTDAFF. CDR3 bases: TGTGCCAGCTTTTTGACAGACGCTTTCTTT.

This clonotype is medium-sized in the sample. This chain joins TRBV19 and TRBJ1-5; 7 bases line up with TRBD1. V shed 5 bases and J 7 bases; nucleotides not matched to a gene: 8. There are 14 residues in the CDR3. The germline CDR1 and CDR2 sequences are LNHDA and SQIVND (reference sequence). The CDR3 DNA follows: TGTGCCAGTAGTGTCGACAGGGTTGGGCAGCCCCAGCATTTT. Its protein is CASSVDRVGQPQHF.

This clonotype is large by share. The gene calls are TRBV12-3 or TRBV12-4 and TRBJ2-7; D ambiguous. Trimming stripped 4 bases from V and 0 bases from J, with 1 base between. The CDR3 is made up of 11 amino acids. The CDR3 loop reads CASSSSYEQYF. CDR3 sequence (DNA): TGTGCCAGCAGTTCCTCCTACGAGCAGTACTTC.

J is TRBJ2-7 and V is TRBV5-6; D is ambiguous. Trimming took 1 base from V and 2 from J, leaving 13 bases between them. The CDR3 spans 15 residues. Germline loops: CDR1 SGHDT, CDR2 YYEEEE. The CDR3 reads CASSLSHVVAYEQYF. DNA for the CDR3: TGTGCCAGCAGCTTGTCCCACGTGGTAGCCTACGAGCAGTACTTC.

The V and J genes are TRBV6-1 and TRBJ1-1; a possible D gene is TRBD1 (6 bases). Germline lookup yields CDR1 MNHNS and CDR2 SASEGT. CDR3 size: 14 residues. V was shortened by 5 bases and J by 5 bases, with 15 bases between the two germline ends. In DNA form, the CDR3 reads TGTGCCAGCAGTTTACTAGGGGGGCGTACTGAAGCTTTCTTT. This translates into CASSLLGGRTEAFF.

By proportion, this clonotype is medium-sized. Written as DNA, the CDR3 is TGTGCCAGCAGCTTAGTGGGAGAAGCTCTAGGCAAAAACATTCAGTACTTC. It codes for CASSLVGEALGKNIQYF. The chain couples TRBV11-2 to TRBJ2-4; D is possibly TRBD2 (5 bases). CDR3 length equals 17 residues. Trimming removed 1 base from V and 3 bases from J, with 16 bases in between. Germline CDR1 is SGHAT and CDR2 is FQNNGV.

This clonotype ranks as large. The chain combines TRBV5-5 with TRBJ1-1; weak D call: TRBD1 (5 bases). This CDR3 has 15 residues. Trimming took 0 bases from V and 1 from J, leaving 10 bases between them. Per the germline V gene, CDR1 is SGHKS and CDR2 is YYEKEE (reference sequence). The CDR3 nucleotides are TGTGCCAGCAGCTTGGCTCCAGGGCAGAACACTGAAGCTTTCTTT. Protein sequence: CASSLAPGQNTEAFF.

This clonotype has a handful of counts. This sequence joins TRBV7-2 and TRBJ2-7; 8 positions agree with TRBD1. The germline V gene has CDR1 SGHTA and CDR2 FQGNSA. This CDR3 has 15 amino acids. J lost 1 base, V lost 4 bases, and 6 bases had no gene match. CDR3 DNA sequence: TGTGCCAGCAGCTCTGGACAGGGTAATTCCTACGAGCAGTACTTC. Its translation: CASSSGQGNSYEQYF.

This clonotype showed up just a few times. The chain is built from TRBV19 and TRBJ2-3; no clear D. CDR1 and CDR2 (germline): LNHDA, SQIVND (reference sequence). The ends were cut back, 3 bases at V and 5 bases at J, with 9 bases in the middle. This CDR3 contains 13 residues. CDR3 bases: TGTGCCAGTAGTATTCTACCCCAAGATACGCAGTATTTT. Its translation: CASSILPQDTQYF.

This clonotype ranks as medium-sized. CDR3 coding DNA: TGTGCCAGCAGCTTATTTCTCCTCACAGATACGCAGTATTTT. Translating gives CASSLFLLTDTQYF. The chain recombines TRBV7-2 with TRBJ2-3; D is uncertain. The CDR3 is 14 residues long. V gave up 2 bases and J gave up 2 bases, with 8 bases separating them. The germline CDR1 and CDR2 sequences are SGHTA and FQGNSA.

In this sample, this clonotype is medium-sized. This chain connects TRBV12-3 or TRBV12-4 to TRBJ1-5; D remains unclear. The CDR3 is 14 residues long. The V end lost 6 bases, the J end lost 4 bases, and 13 bases lay between the germline ends. DNA for the CDR3: TGTGCCAGCAGATCGCCGGGTAGTAATCAGCCCCAGCATTTT. Encoded protein: CASRSPGSNQPQHF.

V gene TRBV6-1 combines with J gene TRBJ1-5, with a possible D match to TRBD1 (6 bases). The CDR3 runs to 18 residues. Deletions cut 4 bases from V and 0 bases from J, with 19 bases between. Germline CDR1 and CDR2: MNHNS and SASEGT. In nucleotides, the CDR3 is TGTGCCAGCAGTGGACGGACAGTGGGCTTGACTAGCAATCAGCCCCAGCATTTT. Encoded protein: CASSGRTVGLTSNQPQHF.

This clonotype is termed large. J is TRBJ1-2 and V is TRBV7-9; D remains unclear. This CDR3 region has 13 residues. The V end was cut by 4 bases, the J end by 0 bases, with 6 bases between. CDR1 and CDR2 from the germline V gene are SEHNR and FQNEAQ (reference sequence). The DNA for the CDR3 is TGTGCCAGCAGCTCCGGTTCTAACTATGGCTACACCTTC. As protein: CASSSGSNYGYTF.

This clonotype rates as large. This sequence joins TRBV4-3 and TRBJ2-2, with D perhaps being TRBD1 or TRBD2 (5 bases each). The germline gives CDR1 LGHNA, CDR2 YSLEER. This CDR3 spans 16 amino acids. V was pared by 4 bases and J by 0 bases, with 12 bases between. This CDR3 reads CASSLSGGTNTGELFF. The CDR3 DNA reads TGCGCCAGCAGCCTATCTGGGGGAACGAACACCGGGGAGCTGTTTTTT.

The genes are TRBV2 and TRBJ2-7; 7 bases map to TRBD2. This CDR3 has 14 residues. Germline values: CDR1 SNHLY, CDR2 FYNNEI. In DNA form, the CDR3 reads TGTGCTACCTTCCGGGGGGTAGGCGCGGCTGAGCAGTACTTC. Amino acid sequence: CATFRGVGAAEQYF.

Judged by abundance, this clonotype is large. This chain links TRBV7-9 with TRBJ2-1; D may be TRBD1 (6 bases). The CDR3 sequence is 14 residues long. V lost 2 bases and J lost 3, with 8 bases in between. Germline-derived CDR1 and CDR2 are SEHNR and FQNEAQ (reference sequence). The CDR3 sequence is CASSLSTGYNEQFF. The CDR3 DNA reads TGTGCCAGCAGCTTATCGACAGGCTACAATGAGCAGTTCTTC.

This clonotype is medium-sized (0.01 to 0.1%). CDR3 sequence (DNA): TGTGCCAGCAGTGCCTCAGATACGCAGTATTTT. Residues: CASSASDTQYF. This rearrangement joins TRBV6-2 or TRBV6-3 to TRBJ2-3, with D unclear. V was pared by 5 bases and J by 4 bases, with 4 bases between. Per the germline V gene, CDR1 is MNHEY and CDR2 is SVGEGT. The CDR3 is 11 amino acids.

This clonotype is judged large. The rearrangement links TRBV11-2 to TRBJ2-7, with a weak D call TRBD1 (5 bases). Germline V gene data show CDR1 as SGHAT and CDR2 as FQNNGV. This CDR3 has 12 amino acids. V lost 3 bases, J lost 7 bases, and 10 bases lay in between. The CDR3, as DNA: TGTGCCAGCAGCTTCCAGGGTTGGGAGCAGTACTTC. This sequence encodes CASSFQGWEQYF.

This clonotype is termed medium-sized. The CDR3 DNA sequence: TGTGCCAGTAGTATTACCGGGCTCTATGGCTACACCTTC. This gives the protein CASSITGLYGYTF. The gene calls are TRBV19 and TRBJ1-2; D call uncertain. V lost 3 bases to trimming and J lost 4 bases, with 9 bases between them. Germline CDR1 is LNHDA and CDR2 is SQIVND (reference sequence). The CDR3 extends over 13 amino acids.

The genes are TRBV30 and TRBJ2-7; TRBD1 matches at 12 bases. The CDR3 is made up of 14 amino acids. The germline V gene encodes CDR1 GTSNPN and CDR2 SVGIG (reference sequence). J gave up 6 bases and V 3 bases, and 6 bases lay outside the gene matches. The CDR3 DNA reads as TGTGCCTGGAGGAAGGGGACAGGGGGCATCGAGCAGTACTTC. This codes for CAWRKGTGGIEQYF.